Listed below are T cell receptor beta chains from one sample, sequenced in a study of T-cell memory formation after mild COVID-19. TCRdb analysed the 5' RACE reads with MiXCR anew, one entry per CDR3 protein. The sample has 280,000 or so distinct CDR3 sequences; 15% to 20% are singletons. Source material: PBMCs or a T cell subset sorted from them (not recorded which). These receptors were collected from a man younger than 35 who had mild COVID-19 (a few samples of this study predate the infection). Cell type and time point are not known. Each CDR3 is given with its conserved first and last residue. The D gene is left open where the match is weak. The size of a clone is reported for some rows only, either as once, few or many, or as a class for expanded clones.

CDR3nt,CDR3aa,d_gene,abundance,len,j_gene,v_gene
TGTGCCAGCAGCTTAGAAAGGGAATACTCTGGAAACACCATATATTTT,CASSLEREYSGNTIYF,NA,NA,16,TRBJ1-3,TRBV11-2
TGTGCCACCAGCAGAGATCTGGTGGTCGGGGGTACTGAAGCTTTCTTT,CATSRDLVVGGTEAFF,NA,NA,16,TRBJ1-1,TRBV15
TGCGCCAGCAGCCAAGGGGAGGGGCCGCCCAGAGAGACCCAGTACTTC,CASSQGEGPPRETQYF,TRBD2,NA,16,TRBJ2-5,TRBV4-3
TGTGCCAGCAGCCAGGGTAGGTCTAATGAGCAGTTCTTC,CASSQGRSNEQFF,NA,NA,13,TRBJ2-1,TRBV3-1
TGTGCCAGCACTCATGGAACTAACACTGAAGCTTTCTTT,CASTHGTNTEAFF,NA,NA,13,TRBJ1-1,TRBV6-5
TGTGCCAGCGGCCACTTGGGGGCTCCTAATGAAAAACTGTTTTTT,CASGHLGAPNEKLFF,NA,NA,15,TRBJ1-4,TRBV6-6
TGTGCCAGCAGCTCCCAGAGAGGGTACGAGCAGTACTTC,CASSSQRGYEQYF,NA,many,13,TRBJ2-7,TRBV11-2
TGTGCCAGCAGCCAAGGTGTAGCGGGGGGGCCGGAGACCCAGTACTTC,CASSQGVAGGPETQYF,TRBD2,NA,16,TRBJ2-5,TRBV3-1
TGTGCCAGCAGTTCCAGGGGGGGTACCGGGGAGCTGTTTTTT,CASSSRGGTGELFF,NA,few,14,TRBJ2-2,TRBV12-3/TRBV12-4
TGTGCCAGCAGCCCAGGGCGGGGGGCGGCAGATACGCAGTATTTT,CASSPGRGAADTQYF,TRBD2,few,15,TRBJ2-3,TRBV7-3
TGTGCCAGCAGCACCAGCTCCTACAATGAGCAGTTCTTC,CASSTSSYNEQFF,NA,few,13,TRBJ2-1,TRBV9
TGTGCCAGCCCAGATACGCAGTATTTT,CASPDTQYF,NA,NA,9,TRBJ2-3,TRBV6-4
TGCGCCAGCAGCCAAGATATCGACAGGGTTCTCCTGGGCACTGAAGCTTTCTTT,CASSQDIDRVLLGTEAFF,TRBD1,few,18,TRBJ1-1,TRBV4-3
TGTGCCAGCAGCCAGTTCTCCGGGGCCTCCTACGAGCAGTACTTC,CASSQFSGASYEQYF,NA,NA,15,TRBJ2-7,TRBV3-1
TGTGCCAGCAGCCAAGATGGAACTAGCAGAACCGGGGAGCTGTTTTTT,CASSQDGTSRTGELFF,NA,few,16,TRBJ2-2,TRBV3-1
TGTGCCAGCAGCCAAGATTCAAACCCGGGCTATGGCTACACCTTC,CASSQDSNPGYGYTF,NA,few,15,TRBJ1-2,TRBV4-2
TGTGCCAGCAGCTTAGACAGGGGGCAGCCCCAGCATTTT,CASSLDRGQPQHF,TRBD1,NA,13,TRBJ1-5,TRBV7-2
TGTGCCAGCAGTTCCCTGCTTGGCCAGCCCCTCCACTTT,CASSSLLGQPLHF,NA,NA,13,TRBJ1-6,TRBV12-3/TRBV12-4
TGCGCCAGCAGCTTGACTAGCGGGGAAACAGATACGCAGTATTTT,CASSLTSGETDTQYF,TRBD2,NA,15,TRBJ2-3,TRBV5-1
TGTGCCAGCGCAAGGGCGGGGGCCAGCACAGATACGCAGTATTTT,CASARAGASTDTQYF,NA,NA,15,TRBJ2-3,TRBV2
TGTGCCAGCAGCTTAGGCGGTCAGTGCCAGCATTTT,CASSLGGQCQHF,NA,NA,12,TRBJ1-5,TRBV7-2
TGCGCCAGCAGATGGGGGGGCGCCGACACCGGGGAGCTGTTTTTT,CASRWGGADTGELFF,NA,NA,15,TRBJ2-2,TRBV5-1
TGTGCCAGCAGTGAGGGACAGTTCTACTCCTACGAGCAGTACTTC,CASSEGQFYSYEQYF,TRBD1,many,15,TRBJ2-7,TRBV2
TGTGCCAGCAGCCGCGGCAGCAATCAGCCCCAGCATTTT,CASSRGSNQPQHF,NA,many,13,TRBJ1-5,TRBV7-8
TGCGCCAGCAGCCAGGATACCGGGAACACCGGGGAGCTGTTTTTT,CASSQDTGNTGELFF,NA,few,15,TRBJ2-2,TRBV4-3
TGCAGTGCCCGACAGGGTAGGAGGGAGAACACTGAAGCTTTCTTT,CSARQGRRENTEAFF,TRBD1,few,15,TRBJ1-1,TRBV20-1
TGTGCCAGCAGCCCCAGCCTAGGACTAGCGGGGGAGCCTAGCACAGATACGCAGTATTTT,CASSPSLGLAGEPSTDTQYF,TRBD2,NA,20,TRBJ2-3,TRBV7-2
TGTGCCATCAGTGATAAGCAGGCCTACGAGCAGTACTTC,CAISDKQAYEQYF,NA,few,13,TRBJ2-7,TRBV10-3
TGTGCCAGCAGTCGGGACAGGTCCATTCAGACCCAGTACTTC,CASSRDRSIQTQYF,TRBD1,NA,14,TRBJ2-5,TRBV12-3/TRBV12-4
TGCGCCAGCAGCTTGATCCCGCAAGCCTGGACAAAGCCAGATAATTCACCCCTCCACTTT,CASSLIPQAWTKPDNSPLHF,NA,NA,20,TRBJ1-6,TRBV5-1
TGTGCCAGCAGCTTAGAGGACAGGGGCTCGCCTGAAGCTTTCTTT,CASSLEDRGSPEAFF,TRBD1,few,15,TRBJ1-1,TRBV7-9
TGTGCCAGCAGCTTACCTGCGGAGGAGTTCGGCGGCTACACCTTC,CASSLPAEEFGGYTF,NA,few,15,TRBJ1-2,TRBV7-2
TGTGCCAGCAGTGGGCGGAACGGGCGGGCCCAGTACTTC,CASSGRNGRAQYF,NA,few,13,TRBJ2-5,TRBV7-8
TGCGCCAGCAGCTTATTACGTATCACAGATACGCAGTATTTT,CASSLLRITDTQYF,NA,NA,14,TRBJ2-3,TRBV5-1
TGCAGCGTTGAAGGCGGGGAAGGGTCCAATGAGCAGTTCTTC,CSVEGGEGSNEQFF,NA,NA,14,TRBJ2-1,TRBV29-1
TGTGCCAGCAGGCCAGCGGGGTCGGCCGGGGAGCTGTTTTTT,CASRPAGSAGELFF,TRBD2,NA,14,TRBJ2-2,TRBV6-2/TRBV6-3
TGTGCCAGCACCAGGGGAGGTGAAAAACTGTTTTTT,CASTRGGEKLFF,NA,NA,12,TRBJ1-4,TRBV28
TGTGCCAGCAGCCTTTTGGCGGGGGGGGGCCACGAGCAGTACTTC,CASSLLAGGGHEQYF,TRBD2,few,15,TRBJ2-7,TRBV3-1
TGTGCCAGCAGCTCCCCGGGGACAGGCTCCACAGATACGCAGTATTTT,CASSSPGTGSTDTQYF,TRBD1,few,16,TRBJ2-3,TRBV7-3
TGTGCCAGCAGTGATCTGGACAGCCGCCAGGGCGGCTACAATGAGCAGTTCTTC,CASSDLDSRQGGYNEQFF,NA,many,18,TRBJ2-1,TRBV25-1
TGCGCCAGCAGCCGTGGACAGGGGACGAACGAGCAGTACTTC,CASSRGQGTNEQYF,TRBD1,NA,14,TRBJ2-7,TRBV4-1
TGTGCCAGCAGTGAAGAGGCAGGGGACAGCTCCTACGAGCAGTACTTC,CASSEEAGDSSYEQYF,TRBD1,many,16,TRBJ2-7,TRBV6-1
TGTGCCAGCAGCAGACAGGGGGTCAGGACTGAAGCTTTCTTT,CASSRQGVRTEAFF,TRBD1,NA,14,TRBJ1-1,TRBV7-9
TGTGCCAGCAGTCCCGGGACAGGGTATTACACTGAAGCTTTCTTT,CASSPGTGYYTEAFF,TRBD1,few,15,TRBJ1-1,TRBV6-5